This TCR beta chain emerged from a study of T cells in Graves' hyperthyroidism and ophthalmopathy. Findings and limits, study-wide: Separating ophthalmopathy from stable hyperthyroidism was achieved by a 13 V-J model. Median prediction lead before ophthalmopathy onset was 5 to 7.5 months with the model.

Using RNA transcripts as the source, TCR beta CDR3 regions were amplified. The TCR CDR3 was amplified in a first-round RT-PCR using the HTBI primer set. From the multiplex PCR reads, TCRdb called clonotypes with MiXCR, one entry per CDR3 protein. The sample gives fewer than 650,000 distinct CDR3 sequences, 40% to 55% of which show up once; approximately 44% is in the top ten. In regard to this clonotype: Its specificity is unknown. Relative to the germline gene, one junction end is altered; a read error may explain this.

Germline CDR1 reads WSHSY; CDR2 reads SAAADI. The CDR3 loop spans 15 amino acids. The receptor's source is an adult woman with Graves' disease, either hyperthyroidism or ophthalmopathy (not recorded which). What was sequenced was peripheral blood or thyroid tissue (not recorded which). The rearrangement links TRBV10-2 to TRBJ2-7; TRBD2 agrees at 8 bases. The CDR3 here is CASSAGLASLYEQYF. CDR3 nucleotides: TGTGCCAGCAGTGCCGGACTAGCCTCCCTGTACGAGCAGTACTTC.